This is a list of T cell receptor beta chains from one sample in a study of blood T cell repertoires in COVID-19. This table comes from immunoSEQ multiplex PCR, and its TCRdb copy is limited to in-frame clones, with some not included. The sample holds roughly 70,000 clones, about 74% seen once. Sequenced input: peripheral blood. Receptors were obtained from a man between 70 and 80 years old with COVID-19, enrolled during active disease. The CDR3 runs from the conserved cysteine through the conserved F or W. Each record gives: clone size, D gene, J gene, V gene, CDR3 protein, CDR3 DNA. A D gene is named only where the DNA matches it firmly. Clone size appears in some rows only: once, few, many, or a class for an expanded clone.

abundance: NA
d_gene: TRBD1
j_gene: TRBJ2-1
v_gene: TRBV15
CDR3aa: CATRNDRESSYNEQFF
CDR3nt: TGTGCCACCCGTAATGACAGGGAAAGCTCCTACAATGAGCAGTTCTTC

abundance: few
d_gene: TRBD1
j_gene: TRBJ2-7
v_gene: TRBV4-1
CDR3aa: CASSRALRDSSYEQYF
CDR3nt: TGCGCCAGCAGCCGGGCGCTCCGGGACAGCTCCTACGAGCAGTACTTC

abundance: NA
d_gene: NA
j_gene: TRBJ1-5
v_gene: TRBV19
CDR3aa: CASSRAYSNQPQHF
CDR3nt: TGTGCCAGTAGCAGGGCCTATAGCAATCAGCCCCAGCATTTT

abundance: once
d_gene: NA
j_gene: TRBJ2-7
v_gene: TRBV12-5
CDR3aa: CASGLEAGSSYEQYF
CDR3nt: TGTGCTAGTGGTTTGGAGGCGGGAAGTTCCTACGAGCAGTACTTC

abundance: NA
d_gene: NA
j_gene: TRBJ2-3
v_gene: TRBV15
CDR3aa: CATSFRATDTQYF
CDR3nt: TGTGCCACCAGTTTCAGGGCCACAGATACGCAGTATTTT

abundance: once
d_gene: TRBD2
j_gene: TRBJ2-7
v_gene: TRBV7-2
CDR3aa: CASSTTSGRAGEQYF
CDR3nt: TGTGCCAGCAGCACCACTAGCGGGAGGGCCGGGGAGCAGTACTTC

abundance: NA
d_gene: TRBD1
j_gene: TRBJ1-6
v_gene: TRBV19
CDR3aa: CASKMDRGQGNSPLHF
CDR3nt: TGTGCCAGTAAAATGGACAGGGGCCAGGGGAATTCACCCCTCCACTTT

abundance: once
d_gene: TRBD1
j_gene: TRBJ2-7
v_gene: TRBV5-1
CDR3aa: CASSLATDRGGEQYF
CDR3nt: TGCGCCAGCAGCTTGGCGACGGACAGGGGTGGGGAGCAGTACTTC

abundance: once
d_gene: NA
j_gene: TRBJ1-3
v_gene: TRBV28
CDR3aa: CASSLASTGNTIYF
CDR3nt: TGTGCCAGCAGTTTGGCAAGTACGGGAAACACCATATATTTT

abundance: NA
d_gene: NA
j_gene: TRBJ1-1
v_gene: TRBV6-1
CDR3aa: CASRPNRDREAFF
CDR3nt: TGTGCCAGCAGGCCCAACAGGGACCGAGAAGCTTTCTTT

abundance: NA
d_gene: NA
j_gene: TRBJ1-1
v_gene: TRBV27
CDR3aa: CASSLQGGTEAFF
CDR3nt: TGTGCCAGCAGTCTACAGGGCGGCACTGAAGCTTTCTTT

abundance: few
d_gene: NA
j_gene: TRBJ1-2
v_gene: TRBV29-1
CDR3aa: CSVGVSWAGHAGGYTF
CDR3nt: TGCAGCGTTGGGGTCTCTTGGGCAGGGCACGCAGGAGGCTACACCTTC

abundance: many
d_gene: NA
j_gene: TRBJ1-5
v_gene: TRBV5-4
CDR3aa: CASSLSGNTPQHF
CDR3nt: TGTGCCAGCAGCTTGTCAGGGAATACCCCCCAGCATTTT

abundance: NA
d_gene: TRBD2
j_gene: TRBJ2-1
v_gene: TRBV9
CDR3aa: CASSKETSGYNEQFF
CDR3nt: TGTGCCAGCAGCAAAGAGACTAGCGGATACAATGAGCAGTTCTTC

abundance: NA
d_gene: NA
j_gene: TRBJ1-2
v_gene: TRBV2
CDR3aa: CASRPTRGTGGYTF
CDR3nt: TGTGCCAGCAGGCCAACCAGGGGCACAGGGGGCTACACCTTC

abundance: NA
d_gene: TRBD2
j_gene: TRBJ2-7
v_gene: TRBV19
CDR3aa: CASSKSREGMQYF
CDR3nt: TGTGCCAGTAGTAAATCCAGGGAGGGCATGCAGTACTTC

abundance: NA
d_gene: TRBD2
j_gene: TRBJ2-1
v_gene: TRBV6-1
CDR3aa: CASRRLAELNEQFF
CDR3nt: TGTGCCAGCCGCAGACTAGCGGAGTTGAATGAGCAGTTCTTC

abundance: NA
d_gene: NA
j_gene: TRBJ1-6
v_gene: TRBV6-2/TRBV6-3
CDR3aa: CASSYYKSPLHF
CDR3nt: TGTGCCAGCAGTTACTACAAGTCACCCCTCCACTTT

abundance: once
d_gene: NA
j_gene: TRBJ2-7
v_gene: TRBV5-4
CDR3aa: CASSPRGGAYEQYF
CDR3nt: TGTGCCAGCAGCCCCAGAGGGGGTGCCTACGAGCAGTACTTC

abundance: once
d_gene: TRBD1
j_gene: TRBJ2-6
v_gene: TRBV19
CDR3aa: CASSIYGTGSRSGANVLTF
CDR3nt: TGTGCCAGTAGTATCTACGGGACAGGGTCTCGCTCTGGGGCCAACGTCCTGACTTTC

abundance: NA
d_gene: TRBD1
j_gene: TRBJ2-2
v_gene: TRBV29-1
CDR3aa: CSGGTGGTGELFF
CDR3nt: TGCAGCGGCGGGACAGGGGGCACCGGGGAGCTGTTTTTT

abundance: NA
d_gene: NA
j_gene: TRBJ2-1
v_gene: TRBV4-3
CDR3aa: CASSQEWTPYNEQFF
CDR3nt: TGCGCCAGCAGCCAAGAGTGGACTCCTTACAATGAGCAGTTCTTC

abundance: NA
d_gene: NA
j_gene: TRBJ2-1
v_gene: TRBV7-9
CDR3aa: CASSFVAFVEQFF
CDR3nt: TGTGCCAGCAGCTTTGTAGCGTTCGTTGAGCAGTTCTTC

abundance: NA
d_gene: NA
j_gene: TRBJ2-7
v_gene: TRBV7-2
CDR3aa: CASSQRQGSYEQYF
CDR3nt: TGTGCCAGCAGCCAGCGGCAGGGGTCCTACGAGCAGTACTTC

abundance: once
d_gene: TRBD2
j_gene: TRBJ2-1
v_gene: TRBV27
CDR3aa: CASSPGGGRAEEQFF
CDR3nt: TGTGCCAGCAGTCCCGGAGGCGGGAGGGCAGAGGAGCAGTTCTTC

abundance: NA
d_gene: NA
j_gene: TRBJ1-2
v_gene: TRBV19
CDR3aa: CASRRGGTDANYGYTF
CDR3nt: TGTGCCAGCCGCCGCGGCGGGACGGATGCTAACTATGGCTACACCTTC

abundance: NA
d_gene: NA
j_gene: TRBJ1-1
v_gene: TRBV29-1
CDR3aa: CSVAAGLVNTEAFF
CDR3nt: TGCAGCGTTGCCGCCGGTCTGGTGAACACTGAAGCTTTCTTT

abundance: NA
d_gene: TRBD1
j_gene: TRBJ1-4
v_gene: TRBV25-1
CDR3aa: CASSETGDNEKLFF
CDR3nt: TGTGCCAGCAGTGAGACAGGGGATAATGAAAAACTGTTTTTT

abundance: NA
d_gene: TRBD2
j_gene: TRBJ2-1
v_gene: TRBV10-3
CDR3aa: CAIRGLAGGGNEQFF
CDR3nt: TGTGCCATCAGGGGACTAGCGGGAGGTGGCAATGAGCAGTTCTTC

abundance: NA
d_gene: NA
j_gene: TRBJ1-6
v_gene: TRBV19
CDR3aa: CATRVNEGANSPLHF
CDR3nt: TGTGCCACCCGGGTGAATGAGGGAGCGAATTCACCCCTCCACTTT

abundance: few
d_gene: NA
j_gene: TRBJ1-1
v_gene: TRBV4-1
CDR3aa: CASSQALEETEAFF
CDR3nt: TGCGCCAGCAGCCAAGCCTTGGAGGAGACTGAAGCTTTCTTT

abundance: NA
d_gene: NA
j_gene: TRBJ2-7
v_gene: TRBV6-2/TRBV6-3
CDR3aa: CASSYLPDYSYEQYF
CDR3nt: TGTGCCAGCAGTTACCTCCCAGACTATTCCTACGAGCAGTACTTC

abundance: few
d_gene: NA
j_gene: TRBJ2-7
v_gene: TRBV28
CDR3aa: CASRRGGTGIDEQYF
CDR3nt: TGTGCCAGCAGACGGGGGGGGACAGGGATCGACGAGCAGTACTTC

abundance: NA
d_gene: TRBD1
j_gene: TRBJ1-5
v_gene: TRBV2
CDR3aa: CASIGERQGVSQPQHF
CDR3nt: TGTGCCAGCATTGGGGAGAGACAGGGGGTCAGTCAGCCCCAGCATTTT

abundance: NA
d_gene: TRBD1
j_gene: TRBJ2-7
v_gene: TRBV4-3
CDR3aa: CASSQGTGGGYEQYF
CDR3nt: TGCGCCAGCAGCCAAGGGACAGGGGGCGGCTACGAGCAGTACTTC

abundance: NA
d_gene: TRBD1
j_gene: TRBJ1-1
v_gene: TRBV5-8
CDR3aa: CASSTGQGSTEAFF
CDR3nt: TGTGCCAGCAGCACGGGACAGGGGAGCACTGAAGCTTTCTTT

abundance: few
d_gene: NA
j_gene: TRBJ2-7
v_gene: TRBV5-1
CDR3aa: CASSLSPYEQYF
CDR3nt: TGCGCCAGCAGCTTATCTCCCTACGAGCAGTACTTC

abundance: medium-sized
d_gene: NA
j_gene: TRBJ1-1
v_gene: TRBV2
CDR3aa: CASSEASGTEAFF
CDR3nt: TGTGCCAGCAGTGAAGCGAGCGGGACTGAAGCTTTCTTT

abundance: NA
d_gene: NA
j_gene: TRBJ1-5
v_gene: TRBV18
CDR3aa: CASSPRGDYSNQPQHF
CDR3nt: TGTGCCAGCTCACCACGAGGAGATTATAGCAATCAGCCCCAGCATTTT

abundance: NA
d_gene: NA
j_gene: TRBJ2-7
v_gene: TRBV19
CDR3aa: CASGSGDEQYF
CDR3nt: TGTGCCAGTGGCTCGGGGGACGAGCAGTACTTC

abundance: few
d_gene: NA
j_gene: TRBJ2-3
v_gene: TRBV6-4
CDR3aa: CASSETESTDTQYF
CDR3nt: TGTGCCAGCAGTGAAACGGAGAGCACAGATACGCAGTATTTT

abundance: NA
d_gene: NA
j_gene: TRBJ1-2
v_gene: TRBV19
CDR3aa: CASSAEVEGYTF
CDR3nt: TGTGCCAGTAGTGCAGAGGTTGAAGGCTACACCTTC

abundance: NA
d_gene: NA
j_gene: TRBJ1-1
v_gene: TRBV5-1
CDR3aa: CASSLTGYDTEAFF
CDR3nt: TGCGCCAGCAGCTTAACAGGGTATGACACTGAAGCTTTCTTT

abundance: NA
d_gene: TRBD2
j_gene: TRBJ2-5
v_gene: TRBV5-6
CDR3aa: CASSLVLAGVQGGTQYF
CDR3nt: TGTGCCAGCAGCTTGGTTCTAGCGGGCGTCCAAGGGGGGACCCAGTACTTC

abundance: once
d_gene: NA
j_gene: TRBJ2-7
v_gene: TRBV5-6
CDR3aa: CASSFWDTVSYEQYF
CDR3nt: TGTGCCAGCAGCTTCTGGGACACCGTCTCCTACGAGCAGTACTTC

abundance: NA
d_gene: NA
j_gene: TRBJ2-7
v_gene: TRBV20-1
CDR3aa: CSASHGYQNEQYF
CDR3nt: TGCAGTGCTAGTCACGGGTATCAAAACGAGCAGTACTTC

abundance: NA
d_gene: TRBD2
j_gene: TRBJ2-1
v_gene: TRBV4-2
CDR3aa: CASSQEGLAGNNEQFF
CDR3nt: TGTGCCAGCAGCCAAGAAGGGCTAGCGGGAAACAATGAGCAGTTCTTC

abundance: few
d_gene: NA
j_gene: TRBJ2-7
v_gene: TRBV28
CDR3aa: CASSPGGGLLKQYF
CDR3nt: TGTGCCAGCAGTCCTGGGGGGGGCCTTCTGAAGCAGTACTTC

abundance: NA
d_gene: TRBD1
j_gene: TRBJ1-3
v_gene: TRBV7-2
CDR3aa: CASSGGGVGNTIYF
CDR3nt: TGTGCCAGCAGTGGAGGGGGCGTAGGGAACACCATATATTTT

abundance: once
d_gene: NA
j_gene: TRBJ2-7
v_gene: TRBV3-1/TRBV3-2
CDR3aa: CASSPPPVEGGAYEQYF
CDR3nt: TGTGCCAGCAGCCCCCCCCCGGTTGAGGGAGGCGCCTACGAGCAGTACTTC

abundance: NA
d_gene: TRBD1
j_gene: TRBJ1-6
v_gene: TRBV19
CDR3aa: CASSINQDRGLSSPLHF
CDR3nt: TGTGCCAGTAGTATCAATCAGGACAGGGGGTTAAGTTCACCCCTCCACTTT

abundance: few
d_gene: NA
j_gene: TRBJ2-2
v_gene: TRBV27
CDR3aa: CASSLSRYYGELFF
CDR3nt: TGTGCCAGCAGTTTATCTCGGTACTACGGGGAGCTGTTTTTT

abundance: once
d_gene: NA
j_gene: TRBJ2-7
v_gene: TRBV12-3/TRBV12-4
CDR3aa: CASRQGGSYEQYF
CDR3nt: TGTGCCAGCAGGCAGGGGGGCTCCTACGAGCAGTACTTC

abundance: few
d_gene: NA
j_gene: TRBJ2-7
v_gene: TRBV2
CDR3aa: CASSLVEFHEQYF
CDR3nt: TGTGCCAGCAGTCTCGTTGAGTTCCACGAGCAGTACTTC

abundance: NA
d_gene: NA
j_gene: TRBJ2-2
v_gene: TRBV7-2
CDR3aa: CASSARGAGTGELFF
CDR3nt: TGTGCCAGCAGCGCCCGGGGGGCGGGTACCGGGGAGCTGTTTTTT

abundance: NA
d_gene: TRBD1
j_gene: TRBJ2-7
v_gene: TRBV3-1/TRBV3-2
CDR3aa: CASALQGALSYEQYF
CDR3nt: TGTGCCAGCGCTCTGCAGGGGGCCCTCTCCTACGAGCAGTACTTC

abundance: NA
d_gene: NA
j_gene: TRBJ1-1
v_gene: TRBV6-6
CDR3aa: CASSRGGITMNTEAFF
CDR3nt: TGTGCCAGCAGTCGAGGAGGAATAACCATGAACACTGAAGCTTTCTTT

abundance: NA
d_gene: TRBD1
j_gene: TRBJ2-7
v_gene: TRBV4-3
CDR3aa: CASSQDTDRGYEQYF
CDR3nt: TGCGCCAGCAGCCAAGATACGGACAGGGGCTACGAGCAGTACTTC

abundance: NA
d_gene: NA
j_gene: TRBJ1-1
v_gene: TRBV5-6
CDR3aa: CASNLRGRVEAFF
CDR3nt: TGTGCCAGCAACTTGCGGGGTAGGGTTGAAGCTTTCTTT

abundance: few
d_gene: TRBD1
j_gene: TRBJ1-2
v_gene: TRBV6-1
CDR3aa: CASSEQGAMGYTF
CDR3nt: TGTGCCAGCAGTGAGCAGGGGGCTATGGGCTACACCTTC